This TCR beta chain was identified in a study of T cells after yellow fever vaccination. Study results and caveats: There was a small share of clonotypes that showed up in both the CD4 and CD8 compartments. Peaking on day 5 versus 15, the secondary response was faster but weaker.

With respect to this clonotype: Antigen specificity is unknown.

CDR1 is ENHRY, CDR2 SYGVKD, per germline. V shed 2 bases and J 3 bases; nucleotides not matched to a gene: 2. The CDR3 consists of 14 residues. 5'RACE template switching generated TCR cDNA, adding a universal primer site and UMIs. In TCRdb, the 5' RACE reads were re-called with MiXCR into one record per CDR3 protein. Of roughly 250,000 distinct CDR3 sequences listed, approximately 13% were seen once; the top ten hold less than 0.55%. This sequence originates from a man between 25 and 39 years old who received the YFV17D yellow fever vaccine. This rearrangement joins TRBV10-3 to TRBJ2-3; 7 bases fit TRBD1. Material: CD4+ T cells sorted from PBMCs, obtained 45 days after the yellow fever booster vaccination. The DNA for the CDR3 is TGTGCCATCAGTGAGCAGGACAGGACAGATACGCAGTATTTT. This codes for CAISEQDRTDTQYF.